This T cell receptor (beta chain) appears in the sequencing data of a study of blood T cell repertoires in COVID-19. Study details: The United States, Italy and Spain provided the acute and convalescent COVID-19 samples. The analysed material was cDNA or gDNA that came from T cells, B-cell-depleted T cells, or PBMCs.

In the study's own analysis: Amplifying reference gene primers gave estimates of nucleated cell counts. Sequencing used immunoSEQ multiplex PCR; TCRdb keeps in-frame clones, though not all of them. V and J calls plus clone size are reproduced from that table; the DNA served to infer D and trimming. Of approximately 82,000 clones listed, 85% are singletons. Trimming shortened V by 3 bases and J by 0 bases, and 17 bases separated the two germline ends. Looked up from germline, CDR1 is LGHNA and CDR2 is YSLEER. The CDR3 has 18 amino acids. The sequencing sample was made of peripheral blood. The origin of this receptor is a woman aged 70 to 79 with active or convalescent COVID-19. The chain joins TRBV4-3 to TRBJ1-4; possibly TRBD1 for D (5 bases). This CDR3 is CASSQGPPTITTNEKLFF. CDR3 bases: TGCGCCAGCAGCCAGGGGCCCCCGACGATCACAACTAATGAAAAACTGTTTTTT.